Included here is one TCR beta chain sequence, with context. Its recognized antigen is unknown. No qualities accompany the bases; no much larger clone lies one base away. In the prospective study, participants were about 18 to 95 years old, resided in fewer than 25 geographic areas of the United States, and were enrolled through a virtual design. In the prospective study, participants were assigned to cohorts based on the clinical history participants reported in a screening survey and a study questionnaire. ImmuneRACE Cohort 3 recovered participants were defined by two consecutive negative NP/OP PCR tests, healthcare professional clearance, or symptom resolution. Each participant in the prospective study had whole blood, serum and a nasopharyngeal or oropharyngeal swab collected by mobile phlebotomists. Participants in the prospective study had the option to provide additional blood draws and questionnaires over a roughly 2-month period. Before DNA extraction, blood samples from the prospective study were shipped at room temperature or frozen.

The immunoSEQ Assay, a bias-controlled multiplex PCR, was used to amplify TCRbeta CDR3 regions from genomic DNA. Regarding the original processing steps: Nucleated cell counts per sample were estimated from amplification of reference gene primers within the assay. To quantify the absolute abundance of each unique TCRbeta CDR3 rearrangement, sequence reads were collapsed and filtered. For each sample, productive Simpson clonality was calculated as the square root of Simpson's diversity index over productive rearrangements. In TCRdb, the immuneACCESS table is reduced to in-frame sequences with V and J assigned. These tables do not hold every clone; where another copy was compared, an unresolved V gene accounts for under half, and the others remain unexplained. D and trimming were read from the DNA, whereas the V and J calls and clone size are those reported in that table. The sample table lists around 330,000 clones, roughly 90% of them with a count of one. 2.6% of the sample is in the top ten clones.

The entry originates in a study of blood T cell repertoires in COVID-19 (dated by TCRdb to the early 2020s). For the wider study: Samples covering the acute and convalescent phases of COVID-19 were provided by collaborators in the United States, Italy and Spain. The repertoires were made available in a free public database intended to serve as a resource for research on the immune response to SARS-CoV-2. The dataset comprised deeply sampled blood TCRbeta repertoires from subjects exposed to, actively infected with, or recovered from COVID-19. Where available, HLA class I and class II types were obtained from metadata supplied by the sample provider rather than from assay-based typing. The prospective study material was composed of cDNA or gDNA derived from T cells, B-cell-depleted T cells, or PBMCs. The samples were drawn from two sources: the first 160 participants of the ongoing ImmuneRACE study, and 1,254 subjects contributed by 6 global collaborators. A de-identified subject ID, COVID-19 status, age in years and sex were almost always included in the sample metadata. Overall results and qualifications from the work: The quantity of clinical and demographic metadata differed by source and by participant and was supplied without curation.

Sequenced sample: PBMCs or T cells enriched from blood (not recorded which). The receptor's source is a man in his sixties who had recovered from COVID-19.

DNA sequence: TGTGCCAGCAGTTCCCCCGGGACAGGGGGCCGGGGGGGTGAAAAACTGTTTTTT. The resulting protein is CASSSPGTGGRGGEKLFF. The sequence joins TRBV28 to TRBJ1-4, with 12 bases aligning to TRBD1. The CDR3 numbers 18 residues from cysteine through phenylalanine. Kept here is only the CDR3 DNA, which spans 54 bases and is read in frame from base 1. From a lookup of the germline V gene, CDR1 and CDR2 are MDHEN and SYDVKM. Trimming removed 4 bases from V and 7 bases from J; the gene matches leave 13 bases unexplained. Beyond the CDR3, the reference TRBV28 and TRBJ1-4 genes provide the residues; the full variable domain reads: DVKVTQSSRYLVKRTGEKVFLECVQDMDHENMFWYRQDPGLGLRLIYFSYDVKMKEKGDIPEGYSVSREKKERFSLILESASTNQTSMYLCASSSPGTGGRGGEKLFFGSGTQLSVL.